This TCR beta chain was identified in a study of blood T cell repertoires in COVID-19. This table comes from immunoSEQ multiplex PCR, and its TCRdb copy is limited to in-frame clones, with some not included. Found here are about 230,000 clones, roughly 88% of them singletons; the top ten hold around 27%. CDR1 and CDR2 from the germline V gene are LGHDT and YNNKEL (reference sequence). The V and J ends lost 0 bases and 7 bases respectively, with 16 bases between them. This CDR3 is 16 amino acids long. Source material: peripheral blood. This TCR was recovered from a man aged 40-55 years with acute or convalescent COVID-19. The chain has TRBV3-1 (or the pseudogene TRBV3-2) and TRBJ2-1; a weak D match, TRBD2 (6 bases). In DNA form, the CDR3 reads TGTGCCAGCAGCCAAGATAGGCGCGGGACGGGGAATGAGCAGTTCTTC. This encodes CASSQDRRGTGNEQFF.